The clone carrying this T cell receptor beta chain was recorded once. This record belongs to a study of CD8+CD57+ T cells in acquired aplastic anemia. Looking at the study overall: DNA per sorted CD4+ or CD8+ sample ranged roughly 0.19 to 30 ug, averaging around 3.1 ug.

The V gene lost 6 bases and the J gene lost 7 bases, with 18 bases spanning the gap. This CDR3 region has 13 residues. Germline loops: CDR1 DFQATT, CDR2 SNEGSKA (reference sequence). Profiling that covered TCR beta VDJ and CDR3 relied on genomic DNA as its template. In TCRdb, the reads were re-called with MiXCR into one record per CDR3 protein. The sample holds about 220,000 distinct CDR3 sequences, 34% seen once. Sequences were obtained from sorted CD4+, CD8+, or CD8+CD57+ T cells (not recorded which) from PBMCs. The clonotype comes from a human donor in good health, serving as a control. The chain uses TRBV20-1 and TRBJ1-2; D is unclear. In DNA, the CDR3 is TGCAGTGCCCGCTCTACCATATCGGGTGGCTACACCTTC. This sequence encodes CSARSTISGGYTF.